Presented here are 5 T cell receptor beta chains from one specimen sequenced in a study of cytomegalovirus exposure and HLA in healthy donors. It was with 60 Vbeta and 13 Jbeta primers that the PCR ran. The method was immunoSEQ multiplex PCR; TCRdb's version includes in-frame clones alone and lacks a portion of them. The sample shows about 130,000 clones, 75% to 85% of them seen only once. Sequencing was done on a sample of PBMCs. The receptors were gathered from a woman in her 40s in good health and CMV-seronegative.

J is TRBJ1-2 and V is TRBV5-6; D is unclear. Germline CDR1 and CDR2: SGHDT and YYEEEE. Trimming removed 2 bases from V and 2 bases from J, with 16 bases in between. The CDR3 runs to 16 residues. The CDR3 DNA is TGTGCCAGCAGCTTCTTAGGGAGGCCGGGAAACTATGGCTACACCTTC. Translated: CASSFLGRPGNYGYTF.

V usage is TRBV7-9 and J usage is TRBJ2-2, with 10 bases identical to TRBD1. This CDR3 has 18 residues. Germline V lookup: CDR1 SEHNR, CDR2 FQNEAQ (reference sequence). Unmatched junction bases numbered 10, after V lost 6 bases and J lost 0 bases. CDR3 DNA sequence: TGTGCCAGCAGAAAACCGACAGGGGGCGAGACGAACACCGGGGAGCTGTTTTTT. Its protein product is CASRKPTGGETNTGELFF.

In this sample, this clone turned up a few times. The rearrangement uses TRBV7-8 and TRBJ2-7; 15 bases line up with TRBD2. The V segment lost 5 bases and the J segment 6 bases; nucleotides outside the gene matches: 8. Germline CDR1 and CDR2: SGHVS and FQNEAQ. The CDR3 is made up of 16 amino acids. For the CDR3, the DNA is TGTGCCAGCAGCCTGGGACTAGCGGGAGGTCCCGGCGAGCAGTACTTC. It specifies CASSLGLAGGPGEQYF.

The chain links TRBV2 to TRBJ1-5; the D is unclear. The CDR3 runs to 14 residues. Trimming removed 7 bases from V and 7 bases from J, with 17 bases in between. Germline values: CDR1 SNHLY, CDR2 FYNNEI. In DNA, the CDR3 is TGTGCCAGCACGGCGGAGGGAATATGGCAGCCCCAGCATTTT. Protein: CASTAEGIWQPQHF. Full variable domain (rest looked up from reference TRBV2 and TRBJ1-5): EPEVTQTPSHQVTQMGQEVILRCVPISNHLYFYWYRQILGQKVEFLVSFYNNEISEKSEIFDDQFSVERPDGSNFTLKIRSTKLEDSAMYFCASTAEGIWQPQHFGDGTRLSIL.

The chain is built from TRBV19 and TRBJ2-1, with unresolved D. Germline V gene lookup returns CDR1 LNHDA and CDR2 SQIVND (reference sequence). The V end lost 0 bases, the J end lost 4 bases, and 7 bases lay between the germline ends. This CDR3 is built from 14 residues. The CDR3 region is CASSIDGGYNEQFF. The CDR3 DNA is TGTGCCAGTAGTATAGACGGCGGTTACAATGAGCAGTTCTTC.